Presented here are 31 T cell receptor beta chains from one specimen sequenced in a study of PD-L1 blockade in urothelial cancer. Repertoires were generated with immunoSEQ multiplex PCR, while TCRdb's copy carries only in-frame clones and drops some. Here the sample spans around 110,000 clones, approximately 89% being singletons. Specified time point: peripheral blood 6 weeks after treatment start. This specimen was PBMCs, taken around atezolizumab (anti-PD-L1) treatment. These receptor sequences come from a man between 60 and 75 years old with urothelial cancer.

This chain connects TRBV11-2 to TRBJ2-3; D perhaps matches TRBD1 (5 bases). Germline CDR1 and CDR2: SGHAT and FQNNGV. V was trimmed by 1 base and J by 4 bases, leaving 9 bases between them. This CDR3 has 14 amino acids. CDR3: CASSLVVGPDTQYF. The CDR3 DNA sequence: TGTGCCAGCAGCTTAGTAGTGGGGCCAGATACGCAGTATTTT.

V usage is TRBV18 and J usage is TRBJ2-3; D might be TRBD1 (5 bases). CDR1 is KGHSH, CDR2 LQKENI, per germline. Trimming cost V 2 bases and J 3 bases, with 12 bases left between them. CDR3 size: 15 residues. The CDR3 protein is CASSPGQTRTDTQYF. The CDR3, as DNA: TGTGCCAGCTCACCAGGACAAACGAGGACAGATACGCAGTATTTT.

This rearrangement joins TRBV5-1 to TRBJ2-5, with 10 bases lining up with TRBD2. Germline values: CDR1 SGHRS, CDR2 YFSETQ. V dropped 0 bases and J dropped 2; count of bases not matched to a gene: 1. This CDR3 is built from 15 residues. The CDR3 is CASSLGTSGQETQYF. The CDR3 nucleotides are TGCGCCAGCAGCTTGGGGACTAGCGGTCAAGAGACCCAGTACTTC.

CDR3: CASSLTSGEYNEQFF. The CDR3 coding sequence is TGTGCCAGCTCACTAACTAGCGGAGAATACAATGAGCAGTTCTTC. The chain employs TRBV18 and TRBJ2-1; 8 bases match TRBD2. Germline loops: CDR1 KGHSH, CDR2 LQKENI. V shed 4 bases, J shed 4 bases, and the junction held 6 bases outside the gene matches. The CDR3 consists of 15 residues.

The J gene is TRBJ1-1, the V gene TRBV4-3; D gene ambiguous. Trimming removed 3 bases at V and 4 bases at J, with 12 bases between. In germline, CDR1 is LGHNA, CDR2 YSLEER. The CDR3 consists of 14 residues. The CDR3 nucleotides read TGCGCCAGCAGCCAGAATACCCGGGGCACTGAAGCTTTCTTT. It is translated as CASSQNTRGTEAFF.

Here the CDR3 reads CASSLGLSGGVQETQYF. The CDR3 nucleotides read TGTGCCAGCAGCTTGGGACTAAGCGGGGGGGTCCAAGAGACCCAGTACTTC. The chain is built from TRBV5-4 and TRBJ2-5; TRBD2 matches at 10 bases. The CDR3 is made up of 17 amino acids. V shed 0 bases, J shed 1 base, and the junction held 6 bases outside the gene matches. Germline-derived CDR1 and CDR2 are SGHNT and YYREEE (reference sequence).

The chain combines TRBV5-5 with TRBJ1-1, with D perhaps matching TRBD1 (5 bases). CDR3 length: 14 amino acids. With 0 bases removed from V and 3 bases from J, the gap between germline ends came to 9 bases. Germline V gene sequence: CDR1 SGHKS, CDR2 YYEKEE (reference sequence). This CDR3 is CASSLEGGDTEAFF. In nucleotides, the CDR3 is TGTGCCAGCAGCTTGGAGGGAGGGGACACTGAAGCTTTCTTT.

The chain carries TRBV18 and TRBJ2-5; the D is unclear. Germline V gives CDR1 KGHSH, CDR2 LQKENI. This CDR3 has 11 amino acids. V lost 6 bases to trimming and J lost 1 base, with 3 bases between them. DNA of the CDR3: TGTGCCAGCTCCCTCCAAGAGACCCAGTACTTC. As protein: CASSLQETQYF.

CDR3 region: CASSLGGGRATNEKLFF. As DNA, the CDR3 is TGTGCCAGCAGCTTGGGGGGGGGCAGGGCAACTAATGAAAAACTGTTTTTT. The chain couples TRBV5-4 to TRBJ1-4; possibly TRBD1 for D (6 bases). There are 17 residues in the CDR3. With 0 bases removed from V and 0 bases from J, the gap between germline ends came to 12 bases. The germline gives CDR1 SGHNT, CDR2 YYREEE (reference sequence).

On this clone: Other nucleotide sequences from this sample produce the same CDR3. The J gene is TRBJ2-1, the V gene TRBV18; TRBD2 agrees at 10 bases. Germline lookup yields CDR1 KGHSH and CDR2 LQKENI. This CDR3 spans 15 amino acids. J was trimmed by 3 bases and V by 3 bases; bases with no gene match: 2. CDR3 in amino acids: CASSPEREGYNEQFF. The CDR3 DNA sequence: TGTGCCAGCTCACCTGAGCGGGAGGGCTACAATGAGCAGTTCTTC. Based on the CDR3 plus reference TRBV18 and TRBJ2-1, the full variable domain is NAGVMQNPRHLVRRRGQEARLRCSPMKGHSHVYWYRQLPEEGLKFMVYLQKENIIDESGMPKERFSAEFPKEGPSILRIQQVVRGDSAAYFCASSPEREGYNEQFFGPGTRLTVL.

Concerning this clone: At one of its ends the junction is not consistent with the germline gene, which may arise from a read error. CDR3 sequence (DNA): TGTGCCTGGAGTCGGGTGAAAGAGAGATTC. Translated, it gives CAWSRVKERF. The chain employs TRBV30 and TRBJ1-2; no definite D call. The CDR3 covers 10 residues. Germline CDR1 GTSNPN, CDR2 SVGIG (reference sequence).

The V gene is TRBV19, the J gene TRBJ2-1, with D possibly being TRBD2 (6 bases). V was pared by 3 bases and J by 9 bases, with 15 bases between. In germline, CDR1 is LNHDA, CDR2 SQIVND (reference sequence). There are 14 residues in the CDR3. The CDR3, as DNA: TGTGCCAGTAGTATCTCCGGGAGTTACGGTGAGCAGTTCTTC. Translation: CASSISGSYGEQFF.

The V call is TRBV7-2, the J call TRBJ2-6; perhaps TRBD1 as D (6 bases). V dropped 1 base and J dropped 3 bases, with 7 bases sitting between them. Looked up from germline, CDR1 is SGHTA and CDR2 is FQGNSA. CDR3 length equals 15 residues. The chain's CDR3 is CASSLGTVGANVLTF. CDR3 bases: TGTGCCAGCAGCTTAGGGACAGTTGGGGCCAACGTCCTGACTTTC. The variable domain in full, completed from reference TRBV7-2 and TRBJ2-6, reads GAGVSQSPSNKVTEKGKDVELRCDPISGHTALYWYRQSLGQGLEFLIYFQGNSAPDKSGLPSDRFSAERTGGSVSTLTIQRTQQEDSAVYLCASSLGTVGANVLTFGAGSRLTVL.

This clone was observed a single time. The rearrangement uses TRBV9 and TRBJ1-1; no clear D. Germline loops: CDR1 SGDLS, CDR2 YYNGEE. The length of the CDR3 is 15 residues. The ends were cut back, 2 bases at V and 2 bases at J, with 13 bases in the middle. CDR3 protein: CASSVLPGSNTEAFF. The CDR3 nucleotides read TGTGCCAGCAGCGTCCTTCCAGGAAGCAACACTGAAGCTTTCTTT.

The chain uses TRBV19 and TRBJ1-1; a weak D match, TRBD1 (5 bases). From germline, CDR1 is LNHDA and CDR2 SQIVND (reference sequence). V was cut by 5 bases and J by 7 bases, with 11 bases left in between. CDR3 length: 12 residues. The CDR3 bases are TGTGCCAGTAGTTCAAGACAGCGTGAAGCTTTCTTT. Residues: CASSSRQREAFF. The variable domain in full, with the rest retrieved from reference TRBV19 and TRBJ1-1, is DGGITQSPKYLFRKEGQNVTLSCEQNLNHDAMYWYRQDPGQGLRLIYYSQIVNDFQKGDIAEGYSVSREKKESFPLTVTSAQKNPTAFYLCASSSRQREAFFGQGTRLTVV.

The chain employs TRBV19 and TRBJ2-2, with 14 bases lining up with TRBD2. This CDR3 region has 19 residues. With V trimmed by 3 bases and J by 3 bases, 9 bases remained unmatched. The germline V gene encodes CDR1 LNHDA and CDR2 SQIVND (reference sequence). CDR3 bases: TGTGCCAGTAGTATGGGCGGACTAGCGGGGGGACTTCACACCGGGGAGCTGTTTTTT. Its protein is CASSMGGLAGGLHTGELFF.

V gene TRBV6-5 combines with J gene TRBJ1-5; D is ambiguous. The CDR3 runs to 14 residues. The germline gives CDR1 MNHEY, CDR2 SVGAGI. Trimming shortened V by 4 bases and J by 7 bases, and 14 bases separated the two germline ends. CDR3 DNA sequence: TGTGCCAGCAGTTGGAGGGCGGGCTCCCAGCCCCAGCATTTT. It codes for CASSWRAGSQPQHF.

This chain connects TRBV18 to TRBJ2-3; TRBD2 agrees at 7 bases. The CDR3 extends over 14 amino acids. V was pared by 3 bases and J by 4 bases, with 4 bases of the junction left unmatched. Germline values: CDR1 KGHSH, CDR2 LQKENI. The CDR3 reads CASSPSREADTQYF. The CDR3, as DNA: TGTGCCAGCTCACCGAGCCGGGAGGCAGATACGCAGTATTTT.

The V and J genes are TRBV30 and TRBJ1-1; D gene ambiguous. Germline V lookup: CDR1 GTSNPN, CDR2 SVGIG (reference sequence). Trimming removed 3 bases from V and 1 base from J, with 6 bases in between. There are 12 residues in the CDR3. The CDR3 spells CAWRDSNTEAFF. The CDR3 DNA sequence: TGTGCCTGGAGGGACTCGAACACTGAAGCTTTCTTT. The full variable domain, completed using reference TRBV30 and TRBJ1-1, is SQTIHQWPATLVQPVGSPLSLECTVEGTSNPNLYWYRQAAGRGLQLLFYSVGIGQISSEVPQNLSASRPQDRQFILSSKKLLLSDSGFYLCAWRDSNTEAFFGQGTRLTVV.

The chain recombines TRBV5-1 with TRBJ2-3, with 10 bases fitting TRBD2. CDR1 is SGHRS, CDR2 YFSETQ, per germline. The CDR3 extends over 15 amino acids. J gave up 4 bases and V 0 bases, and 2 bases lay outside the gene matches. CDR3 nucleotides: TGCGCCAGCAGCTTGGCTAGCGGGAGATCAGATACGCAGTATTTT. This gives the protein CASSLASGRSDTQYF.

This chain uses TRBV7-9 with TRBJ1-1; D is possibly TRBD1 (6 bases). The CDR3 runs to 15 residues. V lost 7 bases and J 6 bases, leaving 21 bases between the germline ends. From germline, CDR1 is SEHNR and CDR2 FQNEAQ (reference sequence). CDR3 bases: TGTGCCAGCAACAAGGGGGGGGGTGTGGGAGCTGAAGCTTTCTTT. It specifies CASNKGGGVGAEAFF.

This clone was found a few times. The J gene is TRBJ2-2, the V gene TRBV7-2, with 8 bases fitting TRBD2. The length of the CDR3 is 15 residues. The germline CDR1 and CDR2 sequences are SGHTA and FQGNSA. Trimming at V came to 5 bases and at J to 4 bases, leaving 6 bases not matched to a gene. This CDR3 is CASSPPGGFTGELFF. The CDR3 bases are TGTGCCAGCAGCCCGCCGGGGGGGTTCACCGGGGAGCTGTTTTTT.

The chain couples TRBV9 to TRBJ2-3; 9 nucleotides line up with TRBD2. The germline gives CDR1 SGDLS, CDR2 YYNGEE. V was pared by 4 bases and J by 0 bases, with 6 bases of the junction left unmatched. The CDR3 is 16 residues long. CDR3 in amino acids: CASSFERGESTDTQYF. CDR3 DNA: TGTGCCAGCAGCTTCGAGCGGGGGGAAAGCACAGATACGCAGTATTTT.

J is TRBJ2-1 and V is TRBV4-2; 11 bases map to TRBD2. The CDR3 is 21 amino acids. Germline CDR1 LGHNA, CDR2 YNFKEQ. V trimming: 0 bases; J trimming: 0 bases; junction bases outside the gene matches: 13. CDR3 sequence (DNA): TGTGCCAGCAGCCAAGATCTAGCGGGGGGTGACTTACTAAGCTCCTACAATGAGCAGTTCTTC. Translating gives CASSQDLAGGDLLSSYNEQFF.

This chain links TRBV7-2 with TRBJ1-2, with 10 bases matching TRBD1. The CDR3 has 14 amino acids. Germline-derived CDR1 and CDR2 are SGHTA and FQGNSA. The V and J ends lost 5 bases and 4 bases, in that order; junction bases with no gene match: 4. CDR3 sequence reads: CASSDRGLGYGYTF. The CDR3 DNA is TGTGCCAGCAGCGACAGGGGGCTAGGCTATGGCTACACCTTC.

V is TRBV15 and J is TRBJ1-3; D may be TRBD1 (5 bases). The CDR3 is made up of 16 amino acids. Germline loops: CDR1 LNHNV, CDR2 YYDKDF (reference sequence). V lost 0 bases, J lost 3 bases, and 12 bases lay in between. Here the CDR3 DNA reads TGTGCCACCAGCAGAGACAGGGAAATGTTTGGAAACACCATATATTTT. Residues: CATSRDREMFGNTIYF.

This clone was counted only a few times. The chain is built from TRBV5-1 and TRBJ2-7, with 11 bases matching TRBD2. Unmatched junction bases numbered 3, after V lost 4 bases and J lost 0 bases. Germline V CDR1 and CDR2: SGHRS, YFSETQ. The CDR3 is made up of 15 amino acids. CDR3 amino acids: CASSVTSGSSYEQYF. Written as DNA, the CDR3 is TGCGCCAGCAGCGTCACTAGCGGGAGCTCCTACGAGCAGTACTTC. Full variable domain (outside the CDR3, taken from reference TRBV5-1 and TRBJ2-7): KAGVTQTPRYLIKTRGQQVTLSCSPISGHRSVSWYQQTPGQGLQFLFEYFSETQRNKGNFPGRFSGRQFSNSRSEMNVSTLELGDSALYLCASSVTSGSSYEQYFGPGTRLTVT.

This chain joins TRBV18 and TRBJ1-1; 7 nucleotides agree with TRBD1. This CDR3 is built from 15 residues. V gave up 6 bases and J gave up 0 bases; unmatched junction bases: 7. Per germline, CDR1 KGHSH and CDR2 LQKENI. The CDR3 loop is CASSPGQALNTEAFF. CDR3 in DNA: TGTGCCAGCTCCCCAGGACAGGCCCTGAACACTGAAGCTTTCTTT.

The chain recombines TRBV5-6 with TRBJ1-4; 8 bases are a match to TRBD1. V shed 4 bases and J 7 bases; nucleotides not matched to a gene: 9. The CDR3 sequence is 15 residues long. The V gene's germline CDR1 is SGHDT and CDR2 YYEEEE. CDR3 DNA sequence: TGTGCCAGCAGCCCAGGACAGGGCAAATTTGAAAAACTGTTTTTT. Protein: CASSPGQGKFEKLFF.

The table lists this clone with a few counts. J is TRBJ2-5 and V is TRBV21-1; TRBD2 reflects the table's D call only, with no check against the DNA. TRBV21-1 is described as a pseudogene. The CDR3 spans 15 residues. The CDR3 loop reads CASSKGSTRTETQYF. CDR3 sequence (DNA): TGTGCCAGCAGCAAAGGATCTACTAGGACCGAGACCCAGTACTTC.

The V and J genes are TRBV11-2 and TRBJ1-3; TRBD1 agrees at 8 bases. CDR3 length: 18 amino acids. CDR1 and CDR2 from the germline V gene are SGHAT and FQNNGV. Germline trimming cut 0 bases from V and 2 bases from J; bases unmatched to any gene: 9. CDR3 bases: TGTGCCAGCAGCTTAGACCCACCGACAGGGGTAGCTGGAAACACCATATATTTT. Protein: CASSLDPPTGVAGNTIYF.